Listed below are T cell receptor beta chains from one sample, sequenced in a study of blood T cell repertoires in COVID-19. The protocol was immunoSEQ multiplex PCR, while the TCRdb copy is restricted to in-frame clones and leaves out a portion. The sample lists roughly 300,000 clones, roughly nine tenths occurring once. Sequenced sample: peripheral blood. These receptors were obtained from a man younger than 30 who had recovered from COVID-19. Both conserved end residues are part of each CDR3. D genes are given only for firm matches. The size of a clone is reported for some rows only, either as once, few or many, or as a class for expanded clones.

V gene,clone size,J gene,D gene,CDR3 protein,CDR3 DNA
TRBV5-6,.,TRBJ2-7,TRBD2,CASSQLGLAMSSYEQYF,TGTGCCAGCAGCCAACTGGGACTAGCGATGAGCTCCTACGAGCAGTACTTC
TRBV24-1,.,TRBJ2-3,TRBD2,CATSDLGREGSTDTQYF,TGTGCCACCAGTGATTTGGGGCGGGAGGGTAGCACAGATACGCAGTATTTT
TRBV4-1,.,TRBJ2-1,.,CASSQEGDSSYNEQFF,TGCGCCAGCAGCCAAGAGGGAGATAGCTCCTACAATGAGCAGTTCTTC
TRBV20-1,.,TRBJ1-3,.,CSASPVSGNTIYF,TGCAGTGCTAGTCCAGTGTCTGGAAACACCATATATTTT
TRBV18,.,TRBJ1-2,TRBD1,CASSPSTGYLGGYTF,TGTGCCAGCTCACCGTCGACAGGGTATCTTGGTGGCTACACCTTC
TRBV10-3,few,TRBJ2-1,.,CASGLRSYNEQFF,TGTGCCAGTGGACTCCGCTCCTACAATGAGCAGTTCTTC
TRBV10-3,.,TRBJ2-7,TRBD1,CATTGQSYEQYF,TGTGCCACTACGGGACAGTCCTACGAGCAGTACTTC
TRBV11-2,.,TRBJ2-7,TRBD2,CASSLGTPGLGQQYF,TGTGCCAGCAGCTTAGGGACCCCGGGACTAGGGCAGCAGTACTTC
TRBV6-5,.,TRBJ1-1,.,CASSYGGMNTEAFF,TGTGCCAGCAGTTACGGGGGGATGAACACTGAAGCTTTCTTT
TRBV19,.,TRBJ2-7,TRBD1,CASTPGTGPYEQYF,TGTGCCAGTACCCCCGGGACAGGCCCCTACGAGCAGTACTTC
TRBV10-3,.,TRBJ2-5,.,CAISESIEPGITQYF,TGTGCCATCAGTGAGTCGATTGAACCGGGGATAACCCAGTACTTC
TRBV6-5,.,TRBJ1-4,.,CASSLEPAGVEKLFF,TGTGCCAGCAGTCTTGAACCGGCGGGGGTCGAAAAACTGTTTTTT
TRBV2,few,TRBJ2-7,.,CASKEGPSSYEQYF,TGTGCCAGCAAGGAGGGGCCGAGCTCCTACGAGCAGTACTTC
TRBV3-1/TRBV3-2,once,TRBJ2-5,.,CASSLIETQYF,TGTGCCAGCAGCCTTATTGAGACCCAGTACTTC
TRBV7-3,.,TRBJ1-1,.,CASSLAGLEAFF,TGTGCCAGCAGCTTAGCGGGCCTTGAAGCTTTCTTT
TRBV6-5,.,TRBJ2-7,TRBD2,CASSYSPGGYEQYF,TGTGCCAGCAGTTACTCGCCGGGGGGCTACGAGCAGTACTTC
TRBV30,.,TRBJ1-2,TRBD1,CAWGQGLYTF,TGTGCCTGGGGACAGGGTTTATACACCTTC
TRBV5-4,.,TRBJ2-5,TRBD1,CASSVGQWETQYF,TGTGCCAGCAGCGTGGGACAGTGGGAGACCCAGTACTTC
TRBV19,few,TRBJ1-5,.,CASSDLEAGPPEVFNQPQHF,TGTGCCAGTAGCGATCTGGAAGCGGGCCCCCCCGAAGTGTTCAATCAGCCCCAGCATTTT
TRBV30,once,TRBJ2-3,.,CAWSVFGSSDTQYF,TGTGCCTGGAGTGTATTCGGGAGTTCAGATACGCAGTATTTT
TRBV4-1,.,TRBJ1-1,.,CASSPFSVLNTEAFF,TGCGCCAGCAGCCCCTTTTCCGTGCTAAACACTGAAGCTTTCTTT
TRBV6-2/TRBV6-3,many,TRBJ2-1,TRBD1,CASSYGTGGKNEQFF,TGTGCCAGCAGTTACGGGACAGGGGGTAAGAATGAGCAGTTCTTC
TRBV7-9,.,TRBJ2-1,TRBD2,CASSSGLVREQFF,TGTGCCAGCAGCTCCGGACTAGTCCGGGAGCAGTTCTTC
TRBV3-1/TRBV3-2,.,TRBJ2-3,.,CASSQGGIYTDTQYF,TGTGCCAGCAGCCAAGGCGGGATCTACACAGATACGCAGTATTTT
TRBV14,once,TRBJ2-3,TRBD2,CASSSLTSGTNTDTQYF,TGTGCCAGCAGCTCCTTGACTAGCGGGACTAACACAGATACGCAGTATTTT
TRBV5-8,.,TRBJ2-3,TRBD2,CASSSGTSGTDTQYF,TGTGCCAGCAGCTCGGGGACTAGCGGAACAGATACGCAGTATTTT
TRBV3-1/TRBV3-2,few,TRBJ1-3,.,CASSQDLGHGGNTIYF,TGTGCCAGCAGCCAAGATCTGGGACACGGTGGAAACACCATATATTTT
TRBV4-1,.,TRBJ2-1,.,CASSQAYSGGSYNEQFF,TGCGCCAGCAGCCAAGCTTACAGCGGAGGCAGCTACAATGAGCAGTTCTTC
TRBV5-1,.,TRBJ2-3,.,CASSLGLARDTQYF,TGCGCCAGCAGCTTGGGGTTAGCCCGAGATACGCAGTATTTT
TRBV11-2,.,TRBJ2-7,TRBD1,CASSTHRGLGEQYF,TGTGCCAGCAGCACCCACAGGGGGCTCGGCGAGCAGTACTTC
TRBV5-1,once,TRBJ1-1,TRBD1,CASSLDRVTEAFF,TGCGCCAGCAGCTTAGACAGGGTTACTGAAGCTTTCTTT
TRBV15,many,TRBJ2-1,TRBD1,CATSNGDRGPSEQFF,TGTGCCACCAGTAACGGGGACAGGGGGCCGAGTGAGCAGTTCTTC
TRBV7-9,.,TRBJ1-6,TRBD1,CASSSTGQGNSPLHF,TGTGCCAGCAGCTCGACGGGACAGGGGAACTCACCCCTCCACTTT
TRBV19,.,TRBJ2-1,.,CASSTSAGGTGEASGNYNEQFF,TGTGCCAGTAGTACCAGCGCGGGGGGGACAGGGGAGGCTAGCGGGAACTACAATGAGCAGTTCTTC